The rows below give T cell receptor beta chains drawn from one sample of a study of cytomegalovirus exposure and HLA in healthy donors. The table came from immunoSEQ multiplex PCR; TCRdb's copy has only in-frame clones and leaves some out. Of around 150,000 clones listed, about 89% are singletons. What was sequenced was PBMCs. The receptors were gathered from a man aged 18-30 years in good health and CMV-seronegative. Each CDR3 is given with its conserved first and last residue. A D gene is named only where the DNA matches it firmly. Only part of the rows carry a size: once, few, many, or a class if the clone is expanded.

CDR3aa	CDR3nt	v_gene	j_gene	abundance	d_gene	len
CASSVDGGVTFF	TGTGCCAGCAGCGTAGATGGGGGCGTAACTTTCTTT	TRBV9	TRBJ1-1	.	.	12
CASGPGQGASNQPQHF	TGTGCTAGTGGTCCTGGACAGGGGGCAAGCAATCAGCCCCAGCATTTT	TRBV12-5	TRBJ1-5	.	TRBD1	16
CASSKQKRLGNQPQHF	TGTGCCAGCAGTAAACAGAAACGCCTTGGCAATCAGCCCCAGCATTTT	TRBV28	TRBJ1-5	.	.	16
CASSFRGNTQYF	TGTGCCAGCAGTTTTAGGGGAAATACGCAGTATTTT	TRBV27	TRBJ2-3	.	.	12
CASSEIIVSGRAPYNEQFF	TGTGCCAGCAGTGAAATTATCGTTAGCGGGAGAGCCCCCTACAATGAGCAGTTCTTC	TRBV2	TRBJ2-1	once	TRBD2	19
CASSQESRGWETNEKLFF	TGCGCCAGCAGCCAAGAGAGCAGGGGTTGGGAAACTAATGAAAAACTGTTTTTT	TRBV4-1	TRBJ1-4	.	.	18
CASSLVQGSGTQYF	TGTGCCAGCAGCTTAGTTCAGGGATCGGGTACGCAGTATTTT	TRBV13	TRBJ2-3	.	.	14
CASSLRGSTEAFF	TGTGCCAGTAGCCTCCGGGGGAGCACTGAAGCTTTCTTT	TRBV19	TRBJ1-1	once	.	13
CASRPTGADYGYTF	TGTGCCAGCAGGCCGACAGGGGCTGACTATGGCTACACCTTC	TRBV6-5	TRBJ1-2	.	TRBD1	14
CASKGGEENSPLHF	TGTGCCAGCAAAGGGGGGGAAGAAAATTCACCCCTCCACTTT	TRBV6-4	TRBJ1-6	.	.	14
CASSGHRGSSYNEQFF	TGTGCCAGCAGCGGCCACAGGGGGAGCTCCTACAATGAGCAGTTCTTC	TRBV7-9	TRBJ2-1	.	TRBD1	16
CASSSILSGRGYNEQFF	TGTGCCAGCAGCTCCATCCTGAGCGGGAGAGGCTACAATGAGCAGTTCTTC	TRBV9	TRBJ2-1	.	TRBD2	17
CASSLQGVTEAFF	TGTGCCAGCAGCCTACAGGGGGTCACTGAAGCTTTCTTT	TRBV7-6	TRBJ1-1	.	TRBD1	13
CASREAGPPRNIQYF	TGTGCCAGCAGGGAGGCCGGGCCCCCGAGAAACATTCAGTACTTC	TRBV27	TRBJ2-4	.	.	15
CASSLIWDSEQYF	TGTGCCAGCAGCTTAATATGGGACAGCGAGCAGTACTTC	TRBV5-4	TRBJ2-7	.	TRBD1	13
CASSLSREAFF	TGTGCCAGCAGCTTAAGCCGTGAAGCTTTCTTT	TRBV5-5	TRBJ1-1	.	.	11